Listed below are T cell receptor beta chains from one sample, sequenced in a study of shared clonotypes between healthy human individuals. TCRdb's copy holds only in-frame clones and misses some; the assay was immunoSEQ multiplex PCR. The data contain fewer than 1.8 million clones, 98% to 99% of them singletons. Material for sequencing was naive CD4+ T cells sorted from blood. These receptors were collected from a man aged 25 to 40 in good health. Each CDR3 is given with its conserved first and last residue. Fields, in order: D gene, V gene, CDR3 length, J gene, clone size, CDR3 DNA, CDR3 protein. D genes are given only for firm matches. Only some rows state a clone size, as once, few, many or a class for expanded clones.

>TRBD2|TRBV15|16|TRBJ2-1|NA
TGTGCCACCAGCAGAGGGCAAGCGGGAGGGTACAATGAGCAGTTCTTC
CATSRGQAGGYNEQFF
>TRBD2|TRBV25-1|14|TRBJ2-7|once
TGTGCCAGCACCGGGACTAGCTTAATCGACGAGCAGTACTTC
CASTGTSLIDEQYF
>TRBD1|TRBV11-3|16|TRBJ2-1|once
TGTGCCAGCAGCTTAATCCCGGGACAGGACGACAATGAGCAGTTCTTC
CASSLIPGQDDNEQFF
>NA|TRBV6-1|15|TRBJ2-2|NA
TGTGCCAGCAATGCAGGGGCGCTTCACACCGGGGAGCTGTTTTTT
CASNAGALHTGELFF
>TRBD1|TRBV5-1|14|TRBJ1-1|NA
TGCGCCAGCAGCTTACAGGGGATGAACACTGAAGCTTTCTTT
CASSLQGMNTEAFF
>NA|TRBV5-1|13|TRBJ1-4|once
TGCGCCAGCAGCTTGATCGAAAATGAAAAACTGTTTTTT
CASSLIENEKLFF
>NA|TRBV9|12|TRBJ2-7|once
TGTGCCAGCAGCGTAGAAGGATACGAGCAGTACTTC
CASSVEGYEQYF
>NA|TRBV2|14|TRBJ2-3|NA
TGTGCCAGCAGGGACAGCCCGAGCACAGATACGCAGTATTTT
CASRDSPSTDTQYF
>TRBD1|TRBV28|16|TRBJ2-2|NA
TGTGCCAGCAGTTTAGCAGGACAGGGGTACACCGGGGAGCTGTTTTTT
CASSLAGQGYTGELFF
>TRBD2|TRBV28|18|TRBJ2-7|NA
TGTGCCAGCACCGTTACTAGCGGGAGGGCCCGTGGCTCCTACGAGCAGTACTTC
CASTVTSGRARGSYEQYF
>NA|TRBV29-1|11|TRBJ2-5|NA
TGCAGCGTTGCCCACAGGGAGACCCAGTACTTC
CSVAHRETQYF
>NA|TRBV28|13|TRBJ2-7|NA
TGTGCCAGCAGTTTAACAGGGCCCTACGAGCAGTACTTC
CASSLTGPYEQYF
>NA|TRBV5-1|14|TRBJ1-2|NA
TGCGCCAGCAGCTCTGGACGTTCGGGGGAAGGCTACACCTTC
CASSSGRSGEGYTF
>NA|TRBV7-6|15|TRBJ2-7|NA
TGTGCCAGCAGCTTAGCGGGGGCAGGATCGGGAGAGCAGTACTTC
CASSLAGAGSGEQYF
>TRBD2|TRBV18|19|TRBJ2-3|NA
TGTGCCAGCTCACCACTAGCGGGAGGGCCTATGTCGGGCACAGATACGCAGTATTTT
CASSPLAGGPMSGTDTQYF
>NA|TRBV18|13|TRBJ1-1|NA
TGTGCCACTAGAACCATACCGTACACTGAAGCTTTCTTT
CATRTIPYTEAFF
>NA|TRBV2|14|TRBJ1-2|NA
TGTGCCAGCAGTTTCGGCGGTCCCAGGAGTGGCTACACCTTC
CASSFGGPRSGYTF
>NA|TRBV5-4|13|TRBJ2-5|NA
TGTGCCAGCAGCTTGGGGGCCCAAGAGACCCAGTACTTC
CASSLGAQETQYF
>NA|TRBV14|13|TRBJ2-1|NA
TGTGCCAGCAGCCTTCGACGGTACAATGAGCAGTTCTTC
CASSLRRYNEQFF
>NA|TRBV30|10|TRBJ2-7|NA
TGTGCCTGGGGTTTCTACGAGCAGTACTTC
CAWGFYEQYF
>NA|TRBV28|15|TRBJ1-2|NA
TGTGCCAGCAACTTAGTTTCAGGGGCGCAATATGGCTACACCTTC
CASNLVSGAQYGYTF
>TRBD1|TRBV28|15|TRBJ1-4|NA
TGTGCCAGCACCTTCGACAGGGCCCAAGGGGAAAAACTGTTTTTT
CASTFDRAQGEKLFF
>NA|TRBV18|15|TRBJ2-2|once
TGTGCCAGCTCACCATCACAGGTGGACACCGGGGAGCTGTTTTTT
CASSPSQVDTGELFF
>NA|TRBV5-4|16|TRBJ1-4|NA
TGTGCCAGCAGCGAGGAACCGGGACGGGGGGGAGAAAAACTGTTTTTT
CASSEEPGRGGEKLFF
>NA|TRBV5-1|14|TRBJ2-1|few
TGCGCCAGCAGCCCATCAAGCTCCTACAATGAGCAGTTCTTC
CASSPSSSYNEQFF
>TRBD1|TRBV18|14|TRBJ1-3|NA
TGTGCCAGCTCACCGGACAGGTCGCAAAACACCATATATTTT
CASSPDRSQNTIYF
>TRBD2|TRBV28|16|TRBJ2-7|NA
TGTGCCAGCAGTTTCACTAGCGGGAGATCGTCCTACGAGCAGTACTTC
CASSFTSGRSSYEQYF
>NA|TRBV5-6|14|TRBJ2-3|NA
TGTGCCAGCAACCGGACGCTGTTCTTAGATACGCAGTATTTT
CASNRTLFLDTQYF
>TRBD1|TRBV7-6|16|TRBJ1-2|NA
TGTGCCAGCAGCAAATTAGCAGGACAGGGCCCAACGGGCTACACCTTC
CASSKLAGQGPTGYTF
>TRBD1|TRBV2|13|TRBJ2-7|NA
TGTGCCAGCAGGAAGACAGGGCTTTACGAGCAGTACTTC
CASRKTGLYEQYF
>NA|TRBV9|16|TRBJ2-7|once
TGTGCCAGCAGCGTCAACAGTCGGGCGCAAACCTACGAGCAGTACTTC
CASSVNSRAQTYEQYF
>TRBD1|TRBV11-2|14|TRBJ2-7|NA
TGTGCCAGCAGCGCCACGACAGGGGTCCATGAGCAGTACTTC
CASSATTGVHEQYF
>NA|TRBV2|13|TRBJ2-1|NA
TGTGCCAGCAGTGAGAACAGGGACAATGAGCAGTTCTTC
CASSENRDNEQFF
>TRBD1|TRBV18|17|TRBJ2-6|NA
TGTGCCAGCTCCTCCGGGACAGGGCCCTCTGGGGCCAACGTCCTGACTTTC
CASSSGTGPSGANVLTF
>NA|TRBV14|13|TRBJ1-2|NA
TGTGCCAGCAGCCAAAGGTCCTACTATGGCTACACCTTC
CASSQRSYYGYTF
>TRBD2|TRBV6-6|15|TRBJ2-1|NA
TGTGCCAGCAGTTACGGGACTAGTGCCCCAAATGAGCAGTTCTTC
CASSYGTSAPNEQFF
>TRBD2|TRBV12-5|17|TRBJ2-1|NA
TGTGCTAGTGGTTTGGATGCACTAGCGGGAGTCTACAATGAGCAGTTCTTC
CASGLDALAGVYNEQFF
>NA|TRBV1|18|TRBJ2-5|NA
TGCACCAGCACCAACTCGGGACTAGCGGGAGGGCGAGGGGAGACCCAGTACTTC
CTSTNSGLAGGRGETQYF
>TRBD2|TRBV4-1|15|TRBJ2-1|once
TGCGCCAGCACCGTAGCGGGAGTTGCCTACAATGAGCAGTTCTTC
CASTVAGVAYNEQFF
>TRBD2|TRBV15|14|TRBJ2-1|NA
TGTGCCACCAGCAGGGGACTAGGGCAGGATGAGCAGTTCTTC
CATSRGLGQDEQFF
>NA|TRBV7-2|14|TRBJ1-5|NA
TGTGCCAGCTCCGGGGCAGGAAGCAATCAGCCCCAGCATTTT
CASSGAGSNQPQHF
>TRBD1|TRBV29-1|13|TRBJ1-5|once
TGCAGCGTTGGGGACAGGGGACATCAGCCCCAGCATTTT
CSVGDRGHQPQHF
>NA|TRBV9|18|TRBJ2-3|NA
TGTGCCAGCAGCGTAAGGGCCGAAGCGGGCTCCGGAGGAGATACGCAGTATTTT
CASSVRAEAGSGGDTQYF
>NA|TRBV5-4|15|TRBJ1-2|NA
TGTGCCAGCAGCTTTTCGACAAAATCTAACTATGGCTACACCTTC
CASSFSTKSNYGYTF
>TRBD2|TRBV28|12|TRBJ2-7|NA
TGTGCCAGCGCGTTACTAGCGGGGGAGCAGTACTTC
CASALLAGEQYF
>NA|TRBV28|14|TRBJ2-3|NA
TGTGCCAGCAGGGACCGGGGGCGGCTATACGCAGGGTATTTT
CASRDRGRLYAGYF
>NA|TRBV5-1|14|TRBJ1-5|once
TGCGCCAGCAGCTCTGACACTGGCCAAGGGCCCCAGCATTTT
CASSSDTGQGPQHF
>NA|TRBV5-4|13|TRBJ2-7|NA
TGTGCCAGCAGCTTAGGCAGGGAACGCGAGCAGTACTTC
CASSLGREREQYF